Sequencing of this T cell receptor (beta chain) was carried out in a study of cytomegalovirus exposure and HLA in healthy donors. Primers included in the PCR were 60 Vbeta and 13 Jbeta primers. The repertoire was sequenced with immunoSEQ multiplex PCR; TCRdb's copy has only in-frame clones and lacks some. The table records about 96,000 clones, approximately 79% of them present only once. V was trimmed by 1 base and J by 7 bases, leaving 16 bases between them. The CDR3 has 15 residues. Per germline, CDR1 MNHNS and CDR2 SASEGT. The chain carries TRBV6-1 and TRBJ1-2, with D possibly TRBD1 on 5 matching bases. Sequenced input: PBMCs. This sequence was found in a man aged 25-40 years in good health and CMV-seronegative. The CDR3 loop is CASSEDRQGMAGYTF. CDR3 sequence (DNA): TGTGCCAGCAGTGAAGATCGTCAGGGAATGGCTGGCTACACCTTC.